A single sample gave rise to the 10 T cell receptor beta chains below, sequenced in a study of post-analysis software for immune sequencing data. Findings of the study overall: In patients, about five TRBV segments were more frequent than in controls, with TRBV5-6, TRBV5-1 and TRBV20-1 among them.

Researchers reported that TCR beta cDNA libraries carried unique molecular identifiers. One entry per CDR3 protein results from TCRdb running MiXCR on the PCR reads. The top ten clones hold less than 6% of a sample with some 260,000 distinct CDR3 sequences, 30% to 45% of them seen once. Their specific antigens are unknown. The sample consisted of blood. All receptors come from a girl aged 10 to 17 with multiple sclerosis.

This clonotype was found a few times. At one end the junction does not follow the germline gene, possibly because of a read error. In DNA form, the CDR3 reads TGCTCCAGCAGCTTGGACAGGCTCACCGGGGAGCTGTTTTTT. This encodes CSSSLDRLTGELFF. The chain carries TRBV5-1 and TRBJ2-2; 7 positions agree with TRBD1. From germline, CDR1 is SGHRS and CDR2 YFSETQ. The CDR3 has 14 residues. The variable domain in full, with the rest retrieved from reference TRBV5-1 and TRBJ2-2, is KAGVTQTPRYLIKTRGQQVTLSCSPISGHRSVSWYQQTPGQGLQFLFEYFSETQRNKGNFPGRFSGRQFSNSRSEMNVSTLELGDSALYLCSSSLDRLTGELFFGEGSRLTVL.

The chain is built from TRBV19 and TRBJ2-3; a weak D match, TRBD1 (6 bases). Trimming stripped 7 bases from V and 6 bases from J, with 11 bases between. Germline loops: CDR1 LNHDA, CDR2 SQIVND (reference sequence). This CDR3 region has 12 residues. This CDR3 is CASKAQGDTQYF. CDR3 DNA: TGTGCCAGTAAAGCCCAGGGGGATACGCAGTATTTT. Variable domain in full (rest from reference TRBV19 and TRBJ2-3): DGGITQSPKYLFRKEGQNVTLSCEQNLNHDAMYWYRQDPGQGLRLIYYSQIVNDFQKGDIAEGYSVSREKKESFPLTVTSAQKNPTAFYLCASKAQGDTQYFGPGTRLTVL.

This clonotype appeared a single time. This could be a read error, since a much larger clone is one nucleotide away. This rearrangement joins TRBV7-3 to TRBJ2-3; the D is unclear. The CDR3 totals 15 residues. Deletions cut 0 bases from V and 5 bases from J, with 12 bases between. The germline gives CDR1 SGHTA, CDR2 FQGTGA. The CDR3 sequence: CASSLTPRNIDTQYF. The CDR3 DNA reads TGTGCCAGCAGCTTAACGCCCAGAAACATAGATACGCAGTATTTT.

This clonotype was observed a handful of times. Possible read error: a much larger clone is one base away. The gene calls are TRBV7-2 and TRBJ2-1; 7 nucleotides align to TRBD1. The CDR3 is made up of 14 amino acids. Germline loops: CDR1 SGHTA, CDR2 FQGNSA. Trimming cost V 5 bases and J 6 bases; bases outside gene matches: 7. The CDR3 region is CASSLRYRGNEQFF. The CDR3 DNA sequence: TGTGCCAGCAGCCTTCGATACAGGGGCAATGAGCAGTTCTTC.

In the case of this clonotype: Mismatch with germline at one junction end may stem from a read error. This chain uses TRBV24-1 with TRBJ2-3, with D possibly matching TRBD2 (6 bases). The germline gives CDR1 KGHDR, CDR2 SFDVKD. The CDR3 length is 15 residues. CDR3 DNA sequence: TGTGCCACCAGTGACGTCGGGACTTTCACAAATACGCAGTATTTT. Its protein is CATSDVGTFTNTQYF.

Worth noting for this clonotype: A much larger clone lies a single base off, so this may be a read error. The J gene is TRBJ2-3, the V gene TRBV20-1; TRBD1 or TRBD2 may be the D gene (7 bases each). The V and J ends lost 6 bases and 5 bases respectively, with 18 bases between them. CDR3 length: 14 residues. Per germline, CDR1 DFQATT and CDR2 SNEGSKA (reference sequence). CDR3 nucleotide sequence: TGCAGTGCCCTGGGGGAGGGGGCAAAAGATACGCAGTATTTT. The encoded protein is CSALGEGAKDTQYF.

The sample holds many counts of this clonotype. This chain uses TRBV18 with TRBJ2-7; D possibly uses TRBD1 or TRBD2 (5 bases each). Between the trimmed V and J ends, which lost 8 bases and 5 bases, there was a span of 19 bases. Germline V gives CDR1 KGHSH, CDR2 LQKENI. The CDR3 has 14 residues. The CDR3 spells CASAGTGVMNEQYF. CDR3 in DNA: TGTGCCAGCGCCGGGACCGGGGTTATGAACGAGCAGTACTTC.

J is TRBJ2-1 and V is TRBV20-1, with 7 bases aligning to TRBD2. V dropped 0 bases and J dropped 0; count of bases not matched to a gene: 5. The CDR3 length is 16 residues. CDR1 is DFQATT, CDR2 SNEGSKA, per germline (reference sequence). The CDR3 spells CSARDFQRDSYNEQFF. The CDR3 coding sequence is TGCAGTGCTAGAGATTTCCAGCGGGACTCCTACAATGAGCAGTTCTTC.

The chain has TRBV7-6 and TRBJ2-7, with D perhaps TRBD1 (7 bases). The J call may be incorrect, as the DNA end agrees better with TRBJ2-5. The CDR3 is 16 residues long. Per the germline V gene, CDR1 is SGHVS and CDR2 is FNYEAQ. CDR3 amino acids: CASSRGRAGGSETQYF. The CDR3 DNA follows: TGTGCCAGCAGCCGTGGGCGTGCAGGGGGGTCGGAGACCCAGTACTTC.

This clonotype was picked up a small number of times. The rearrangement joins TRBV18 to TRBJ2-1, with TRBD1 as a possible D gene (6 bases). V lost 0 bases to trimming and J lost 3 bases, with 12 bases between them. CDR1 and CDR2 from the germline V gene are KGHSH and LQKENI. This CDR3 spans 16 amino acids. The CDR3 region has the DNA TGTGCCAGCTCACCACCCGCCAGGGGAAACTACAATGAGCAGTTCTTC. Its translation: CASSPPARGNYNEQFF.